This TCR beta chain was obtained from a study of graft-versus-host responses after intestinal transplantation. Study overall: Isolated intestinal, liver-intestinal, or multivisceral transplants had been given to the recipients. Tacrolimus plus steroids were given to all recipients for roughly 3 years, preceded by anti-thymocyte globulin induction.

Remarks on this clone: The target antigen is unknown.

Overall study results and limits: Researchers found GvH clones in recipient marrow, and some showed up first in ileum or blood.

CDR3 length equals 13 residues. Germline CDR1 is LNHDA and CDR2 is SQIVND (reference sequence). Trimming took 7 bases from V and 3 from J, leaving 10 bases between them. Method: immunoSEQ multiplex PCR; TCRdb's copy keeps in-frame clones and lacks some. The repertoire holds tens of thousands of clones, with 92% as singletons. The TCR comes from a human donor who received an intestinal transplant. The rearrangement links TRBV19 to TRBJ2-4, with D possibly matching TRBD2 (5 bases). Here the sequenced sample was unstimulated CD4+ T cells sorted from spleen or lymph node cells, taken before intestinal transplant. For the CDR3, the DNA is TGTGCCAGTACCCATGGACTCAAAAACATTCAGTACTTC. Its protein product is CASTHGLKNIQYF.